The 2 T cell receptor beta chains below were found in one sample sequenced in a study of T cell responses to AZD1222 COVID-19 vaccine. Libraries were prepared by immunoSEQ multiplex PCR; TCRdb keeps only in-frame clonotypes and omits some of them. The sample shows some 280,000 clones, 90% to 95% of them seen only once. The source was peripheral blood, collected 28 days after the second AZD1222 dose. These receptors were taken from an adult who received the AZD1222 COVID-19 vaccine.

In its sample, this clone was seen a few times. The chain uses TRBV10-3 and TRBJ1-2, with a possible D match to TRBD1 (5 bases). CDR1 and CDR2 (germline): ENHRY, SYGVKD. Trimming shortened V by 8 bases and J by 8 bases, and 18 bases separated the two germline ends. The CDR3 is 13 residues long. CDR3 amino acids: CAILKDNQAGYTF. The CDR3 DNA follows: TGTGCCATCCTGAAGGACAACCAAGCCGGCTACACCTTC.

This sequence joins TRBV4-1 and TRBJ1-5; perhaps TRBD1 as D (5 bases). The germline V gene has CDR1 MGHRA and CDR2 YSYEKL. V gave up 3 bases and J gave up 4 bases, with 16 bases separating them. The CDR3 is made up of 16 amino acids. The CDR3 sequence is CASSHPNLGQNQPQHF. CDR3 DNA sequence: TGCGCCAGCAGCCATCCCAACTTGGGGCAAAATCAGCCCCAGCATTTT.